The 11 T cell receptor beta chains presented below share a single source sample, sequenced in a study of blood T cell repertoires in COVID-19. Assay: immunoSEQ multiplex PCR; the TCRdb copy retains only in-frame clones and omits some. There are more than 85,000 clones in the sample; under 80% occur only once, and approximately 19% lies in the top ten. Source material: peripheral blood. These receptors came from a woman between 65 and 79 years old with acute or convalescent COVID-19.

The V call is TRBV27, the J call TRBJ1-2; D might be TRBD1 (5 bases). Germline V gene lookup returns CDR1 MNHEY and CDR2 SMNVEV (reference sequence). CDR3 length equals 13 residues. Trimming cost V 3 bases and J 6 bases, with 11 bases left between them. The CDR3 spells CASSFAGGNGYTF. The DNA for the CDR3 is TGTGCCAGCAGTTTTGCGGGGGGAAATGGCTACACCTTC.

The genes are TRBV19 and TRBJ1-1; 7 bases line up with TRBD1. The V gene's germline CDR1 is LNHDA and CDR2 SQIVND (reference sequence). The CDR3 totals 16 residues. With 3 bases clipped from V and 1 base from J, the junction kept 8 bases outside the gene matches. The CDR3 DNA sequence: TGTGCCAGTAGTATTTTGAGGGGGCAAGGGAACACTGAAGCTTTCTTT. As protein: CASSILRGQGNTEAFF.

The genes are TRBV11-3 and TRBJ2-2; weak D call: TRBD1 (5 bases). Germline V gives CDR1 SGHNT, CDR2 YENEEA. The CDR3 consists of 14 residues. The V and J ends lost 5 bases and 1 base respectively, with 8 bases between them. CDR3 bases: TGTGCCAGCAGCCCAGACAGGAACACCGGGGAGCTGTTTTTT. Residues: CASSPDRNTGELFF. Supplemented by reference TRBV11-3 and TRBJ2-2, the full variable domain reads EAGVVQSPRYKIIEKKQPVAFWCNPISGHNTLYWYLQNLGQGPELLIRYENEEAVDDSQLPKDRFSAERLKGVDSTLKIQPAELGDSAVYLCASSPDRNTGELFFGEGSRLTVL.

The rearrangement uses TRBV5-6 and TRBJ1-1; 7 bases match TRBD1. V shed 4 bases and J 4 bases; nucleotides not matched to a gene: 7. This CDR3 has 14 amino acids. Germline V gene data show CDR1 as SGHDT and CDR2 as YYEEEE. CDR3 bases: TGTGCCAGCAGCCCACAGGGGTCCGGCACTGAAGCTTTCTTT. The encoded protein is CASSPQGSGTEAFF. Full variable domain (outside the CDR3, taken from reference TRBV5-6 and TRBJ1-1): DAGVTQSPTHLIKTRGQQVTLRCSPKSGHDTVSWYQQALGQGPQFIFQYYEEEERQRGNFPDRFSGHQFPNYSSELNVNALLLGDSALYLCASSPQGSGTEAFFGQGTRLTVV.

V gene TRBV24-1 combines with J gene TRBJ2-2, with TRBD1 matching over 7 bases. CDR3 size: 17 residues. From germline, CDR1 is KGHDR and CDR2 SFDVKD. Trimming took 3 bases from V and 4 from J; bases not matched to a gene: 10. The CDR3 nucleotides are TGTGCCACCAGTGATCCCCGACAGGGAAGAGGCACCGGGGAGCTGTTTTTT. It yields the protein CATSDPRQGRGTGELFF.

The chain employs TRBV11-2 and TRBJ1-1; 11 bases map to TRBD1. Germline V CDR1 and CDR2: SGHAT, FQNNGV. This CDR3 region has 15 residues. The junction had 8 bases not matched to a gene; V was cut back by 5 bases and J by 6 bases. This CDR3 is CASSPRTGGRAEAFF. The CDR3 DNA reads TGTGCCAGCAGCCCGCGGACAGGGGGCCGGGCTGAAGCTTTCTTT.

This clone has just a few counts. The chain joins TRBV6-1 to TRBJ2-4; D possibly corresponds to TRBD1 (6 bases). The length of the CDR3 is 19 residues. The V gene lost 1 base and the J gene lost 1 base, with 20 bases spanning the gap. CDR1 and CDR2 (germline): MNHNS, SASEGT. The CDR3 here is CASSEESGDLLTAKNIQYF. As DNA, the CDR3 is TGTGCCAGCAGTGAAGAATCAGGGGACCTCCTAACGGCCAAAAACATTCAGTACTTC.

This clone has just a few counts. The chain recombines TRBV5-1 with TRBJ1-1; 9 nucleotides agree with TRBD1. The germline CDR1 and CDR2 sequences are SGHRS and YFSETQ. With V trimmed by 4 bases and J by 4 bases, 5 bases remained unmatched. CDR3 length equals 14 residues. As DNA, the CDR3 is TGCGCCAGCAGCCCACAGGGGGCCGGCACTGAAGCTTTCTTT. Translation gives CASSPQGAGTEAFF.

The chain employs TRBV6-2 or TRBV6-3 and TRBJ1-2; 8 bases agree with TRBD1. Looked up from germline, CDR1 is MNHEY and CDR2 is SVGEGT. The junction had 7 bases not matched to a gene; V was cut back by 5 bases and J by 5 bases. The CDR3 totals 14 residues. The CDR3: CASSAAGQAYGYTF. Written as DNA, the CDR3 is TGTGCCAGCAGTGCCGCGGGACAGGCATATGGCTACACCTTC.

Regarding this clone: A read error may be the cause here, since a much bigger clone is one base away. Written as DNA, the CDR3 is TGCGCCAGCTTGAGCGGTTGGGTGGGCCGGGGGTGGGAGCAGTACTTC. Translating gives CASLSGWVGRGWEQYF. The chain combines TRBV5-1 with TRBJ2-7; tentatively, D is TRBD2 (6 bases). Trimming removed 7 bases at V and 7 bases at J, with 27 bases between. The CDR3 runs to 16 residues. Germline V gene sequence: CDR1 SGHRS, CDR2 YFSETQ. The full variable domain, in which reference TRBV5-1 and TRBJ2-7 provide the parts outside the CDR3, is KAGVTQTPRYLIKTRGQQVTLSCSPISGHRSVSWYQQTPGQGLQFLFEYFSETQRNKGNFPGRFSGRQFSNSRSEMNVSTLELGDSALYLCASLSGWVGRGWEQYFGPGTRLTVT.

The chain combines TRBV9 with TRBJ1-5; D unresolved. V lost 0 bases and J lost 1, with 8 bases in between. This CDR3 has 15 amino acids. CDR1 and CDR2 (germline): SGDLS, YYNGEE. CDR3 nucleotide sequence: TGTGCCAGCAGCGTAGGGCAGTACAGCAATCAGCCCCAGCATTTT. Protein product: CASSVGQYSNQPQHF.